The clone carrying this T cell receptor beta chain was picked up a small number of times. This specimen comes from a study of blood T cell repertoires in COVID-19. In the study overall: Sites across the United States, Italy and Spain contributed samples from acute and convalescent COVID-19.

Seattle patients were enrolled during active infection and followed longitudinally. Sequencing used immunoSEQ multiplex PCR; TCRdb keeps in-frame clones, though not all of them. There are about 150,000 clones in the sample; about 83% occur only once, and under 3.5% lies in the top ten. With 7 bases clipped from V and 3 bases from J, the junction kept 9 bases outside the gene matches. The CDR3 has 16 amino acids. The V gene's germline CDR1 is LGHDT and CDR2 YNNKEL (reference sequence). The clonotype was recovered from a woman older than 75 with COVID-19, enrolled during active disease. Sequencing was performed on peripheral blood. The chain couples TRBV3-1 (or the pseudogene TRBV3-2) to TRBJ2-1, with 10 bases fitting TRBD1. The CDR3 sequence: CASTPAGTGDYNEQFF. The DNA of the CDR3 is TGTGCCAGCACTCCAGCCGGGACAGGGGACTACAATGAGCAGTTCTTC.